The clone carrying this TCR beta chain showed up just once. TCRdb's table, derived via immunoSEQ multiplex PCR, lists solely in-frame clones and lacks some. The table shows 130,000 or so clones, with 60% to 85% occurring only once. The CDR3 loop spans 14 amino acids. Trimming removed 4 bases at V and 7 bases at J, with 17 bases between. Looked up from germline, CDR1 is SGHRS and CDR2 is YFSETQ. The sample comes from a study of blood T cell repertoires in COVID-19. The sequenced sample consisted of peripheral blood. The chain links TRBV5-1 to TRBJ2-5; a weak D match, TRBD1 (7 bases). The receptor's source is a man older than 75 with acute or convalescent COVID-19. For the CDR3, the DNA is TGCGCCAGCAGCCCAGGGGGGTCCGAGGGGACCCAGTACTTC. It specifies CASSPGGSEGTQYF.